The next 12 T cell receptor beta chains were all read from a single sample in a study of T cells in tumors and immune-related adverse events. Assay used: immunoSEQ multiplex PCR; TCRdb lists only in-frame clones, some missing. The top ten hold around 1.3% of the sample, which has roughly 23,000 clones, around 90% seen once. The specimen comprised lymph node tissue, sampled from a patient treated with anti-PD-1 therapy. These receptors were obtained from a female donor with metastatic renal cell carcinoma.

This chain joins TRBV7-2 and TRBJ2-1, with D unresolved. V gave up 8 bases and J gave up 0 bases, with 14 bases separating them. CDR3 size: 15 residues. The germline V gene has CDR1 SGHTA and CDR2 FQGNSA. The CDR3 nucleotides read TGTGCCAGCTCCCCCGGCGGTAGCTCCTACAATGAGCAGTTCTTC. This codes for CASSPGGSSYNEQFF.

The gene calls are TRBV30 and TRBJ2-5, with 9 bases identical to TRBD1. The germline CDR1 and CDR2 sequences are GTSNPN and SVGIG (reference sequence). The CDR3 length is 13 residues. The CDR3 bases are TGTGCTTCGGACAGGGGTATACAAGAGACCCAGTACTTC. Its protein is CASDRGIQETQYF.

This clone appeared once. This chain uses TRBV18 with TRBJ1-1; unclear D gene. Germline CDR1 is KGHSH and CDR2 is LQKENI. There are 18 residues in the CDR3. V lost 6 bases and J lost 0, with 23 bases in between. Here the CDR3 reads CASSGTGVRAGMNTEAFF. CDR3 coding DNA: TGTGCCAGCTCGGGTACGGGAGTTCGGGCGGGTATGAACACTGAAGCTTTCTTT. The full variable domain, with the rest looked up from reference TRBV18 and TRBJ1-1, is NAGVMQNPRHLVRRRGQEARLRCSPMKGHSHVYWYRQLPEEGLKFMVYLQKENIIDESGMPKERFSAEFPKEGPSILRIQQVVRGDSAAYFCASSGTGVRAGMNTEAFFGQGTRLTVV.

The gene calls are TRBV6-1 and TRBJ2-1, with 8 bases lining up with TRBD2. Trimming at V came to 0 bases and at J to 11 bases, leaving 3 bases not matched to a gene. Per germline, CDR1 MNHNS and CDR2 SASEGT. The CDR3 length is 13 residues. The CDR3 sequence: CASSEAGTRQQFF. CDR3 DNA sequence: TGTGCCAGCAGTGAAGCGGGGACTAGGCAGCAGTTCTTC.

The chain recombines TRBV5-1 with TRBJ2-7, with D possibly being TRBD2 (6 bases). Germline CDR1 and CDR2: SGHRS and YFSETQ. The CDR3 covers 16 residues. Trimming left V 3 bases short and J 0 bases short, with 16 bases between. For the CDR3, the DNA is TGCGCCAGCAGCTCCCGGGACTGGGGGACCTCCTACGAGCAGTACTTC. This translates into CASSSRDWGTSYEQYF. The full variable domain, in which reference TRBV5-1 and TRBJ2-7 provide the parts outside the CDR3, is KAGVTQTPRYLIKTRGQQVTLSCSPISGHRSVSWYQQTPGQGLQFLFEYFSETQRNKGNFPGRFSGRQFSNSRSEMNVSTLELGDSALYLCASSSRDWGTSYEQYFGPGTRLTVT.

The gene calls are TRBV19 and TRBJ2-3; 7 bases map to TRBD2. The V gene end was trimmed by 6 bases and the J gene end by 0 bases; junction bases not matched to a gene: 6. The CDR3 covers 15 residues. Germline CDR1 and CDR2: LNHDA and SQIVND (reference sequence). The CDR3: CASRLAYFSTDTQYF. CDR3 sequence (DNA): TGTGCCAGTAGACTAGCGTACTTTAGCACAGATACGCAGTATTTT.

Here the CDR3 reads CASSLASGEHGYTF. The CDR3 coding sequence is TGCGCCAGCAGCTTAGCTTCAGGGGAGCATGGCTACACCTTC. The rearrangement uses TRBV5-1 and TRBJ1-2, with D perhaps TRBD1 (6 bases). Germline lookup yields CDR1 SGHRS and CDR2 YFSETQ. CDR3 length: 14 residues. V was clipped by 2 bases and J by 6 bases, with 14 bases between them. The variable domain in full, with the rest retrieved from reference TRBV5-1 and TRBJ1-2, is KAGVTQTPRYLIKTRGQQVTLSCSPISGHRSVSWYQQTPGQGLQFLFEYFSETQRNKGNFPGRFSGRQFSNSRSEMNVSTLELGDSALYLCASSLASGEHGYTFGSGTRLTVV.

The rearrangement uses TRBV7-9 and TRBJ1-4, with TRBD1 matching 10 bases. V dropped 5 bases and J dropped 7; count of bases not matched to a gene: 10. Germline V gene lookup returns CDR1 SEHNR and CDR2 FQNEAQ (reference sequence). The CDR3 has 16 residues. CDR3 DNA sequence: TGTGCCAGCAGCCCGCAAGACAGGGGGCTGGCTGAAAAACTGTTTTTT. Translated: CASSPQDRGLAEKLFF.

Details on this clone: No DNA is shown, since the ends of the CDR3 on it are uncertain; the CDR3 is the one TCRdb lists. The chain recombines TRBV21-1 with TRBJ1-2; the D call TRBD1 from the table was never checked on the DNA. TRBV21-1 is classified as a pseudogene. The CDR3 is 16 residues long, ends included. The CDR3 region is CASSKGVGTGNYGYTF.

The chain has TRBV6-5 and TRBJ2-3, with TRBD1 as a possible D gene (5 bases). Germline V lookup: CDR1 MNHEY, CDR2 SVGAGI. V lost 6 bases to trimming and J lost 3 bases, with 16 bases between them. The CDR3 runs to 15 residues. CDR3 loop: CASRTRREGTDTQYF. For the CDR3, the DNA is TGTGCCAGCAGAACCCGCAGGGAAGGAACAGATACGCAGTATTTT.

This sequence joins TRBV7-2 and TRBJ1-1; tentative D call: TRBD1 (5 bases). This CDR3 region has 14 residues. Trimming removed 1 base from V and 3 bases from J, with 9 bases in between. The germline V gene has CDR1 SGHTA and CDR2 FQGNSA. CDR3 sequence (DNA): TGTGCCAGCAGCTTAGTGGGGGGAGACACTGAAGCTTTCTTT. Its translation is CASSLVGGDTEAFF. The full variable domain, its missing parts supplied by reference TRBV7-2 and TRBJ1-1, is GAGVSQSPSNKVTEKGKDVELRCDPISGHTALYWYRQSLGQGLEFLIYFQGNSAPDKSGLPSDRFSAERTGGSVSTLTIQRTQQEDSAVYLCASSLVGGDTEAFFGQGTRLTVV.

V gene TRBV29-1 combines with J gene TRBJ2-3; D gene ambiguous. V was clipped by 1 base and J by 0 bases, with 11 bases between them. CDR1 is SQVTM and CDR2 is ANQGSEA in the germline V gene. This CDR3 region has 15 residues. CDR3 in DNA: TGCAGCGTTGAAGGAGTGGTCTCTAGCACAGATACGCAGTATTTT. Protein: CSVEGVVSSTDTQYF.